Sequencing of this T cell receptor beta chain was carried out in a study of metastatic and nonmetastatic thyroid tumors. The overall study: Across blood and tumor or nodule tissue, repertoires from malignant and benign thyroid patients were compared with one another.

From the PCR reads, TCRdb re-called clones with MiXCR. The table shows about 31,000 clones, with 15% to 20% occurring only once. The CDR3 has 12 amino acids. V lost 5 bases to trimming and J lost 4 bases, with 9 bases between them. Germline loops: CDR1 MDHEN, CDR2 SYDVKM. At least ten counts were recorded for this clone. Ahead of thyroid surgery, no patient had received treatment of any kind. The V call is TRBV28, the J call TRBJ2-7; no firm D call. Specimen: blood. This TCR was sampled from a female donor with papillary thyroid cancer or a benign thyroid nodule (not recorded which). Some clones in this sample may be carry-over from other donors' samples. The CDR3 DNA reads as TGTGCCAGCAGTCCCATAGGGTACGAGCAGTACTTC. This encodes CASSPIGYEQYF. The full variable domain, with the rest looked up from reference TRBV28 and TRBJ2-7, is DVKVTQSSRYLVKRTGEKVFLECVQDMDHENMFWYRQDPGLGLRLIYFSYDVKMKEKGDIPEGYSVSREKKERFSLILESASTNQTSMYLCASSPIGYEQYFGPGTRLTVT.